What follows are 27 T cell receptor beta chains derived from one specimen sequenced in a study of T cell responses to AZD1222 COVID-19 vaccine. Sequencing used immunoSEQ multiplex PCR; TCRdb keeps in-frame clones, though not all of them. The table shows about 190,000 clones, with over 80% occurring only once. The material sequenced was peripheral blood, taken on day 0 of MenACWY control vaccination. All receptors come from an adult in good health.

The genes are TRBV29-1 and TRBJ1-1; D is unresolved. The V and J ends lost 4 bases and 6 bases respectively, with 18 bases between them. Germline CDR1 SQVTM, CDR2 ANQGSEA. The CDR3 consists of 14 residues. This CDR3 is CSVVQVMRWAEAFF. The CDR3, as DNA: TGCAGCGTTGTTCAGGTTATGAGGTGGGCTGAAGCTTTCTTT. Supplemented by reference TRBV29-1 and TRBJ1-1, the full variable domain reads SAVISQKPSRDICQRGTSLTIQCQVDSQVTMMFWYRQQPGQSLTLIATANQGSEATYESGFVIDKFPISRPNLTFSTLTVSNMSPEDSSIYLCSVVQVMRWAEAFFGQGTRLTVV.

The chain couples TRBV6-1 to TRBJ1-2, with D tentatively TRBD1 (6 bases). This CDR3 is 14 amino acids long. Trimming stripped 6 bases from V and 9 bases from J, with 20 bases between. Germline CDR1 is MNHNS and CDR2 is SASEGT. The CDR3 protein is CASSPRGGAMSYTF. The CDR3 DNA reads TGTGCCAGCAGCCCACGAGGGGGGGCGATGAGCTACACCTTC.

This clone appeared once. The rearrangement uses TRBV9 and TRBJ2-2, with D perhaps matching TRBD2 (6 bases). CDR1 SGDLS and CDR2 YYNGEE come from the germline V gene. The CDR3 has 16 residues. The V and J ends lost 7 bases and 4 bases respectively, with 20 bases between them. CDR3 sequence (DNA): TGTGCCAGCTCCCCCGGGCTACGCGGGGCCACCGGGGAGCTGTTTTTT. This sequence encodes CASSPGLRGATGELFF.

V and J are TRBV19 and TRBJ1-1, with D possibly TRBD1 on 5 matching bases. This CDR3 comprises 15 residues. V was trimmed by 1 base and J by 0 bases, leaving 9 bases between them. Germline assignment: CDR1 LNHDA and CDR2 SQIVND (reference sequence). CDR3 in amino acids: CASSIGQGMNTEAFF. The CDR3 DNA reads TGTGCCAGTAGTATAGGTCAGGGAATGAACACTGAAGCTTTCTTT.

The chain has TRBV5-1 and TRBJ1-1, with D possibly TRBD1 on 5 matching bases. The CDR3 runs 15 residues. Trimming took 2 bases from V and 5 from J, leaving 16 bases between them. CDR1 SGHRS and CDR2 YFSETQ come from the germline V gene. The CDR3 nucleotides read TGCGCCAGCAGCTTCGGTGGGGGGTGGGATACTGAAGCTTTCTTT. Translated, it gives CASSFGGGWDTEAFF. The full variable domain, its missing parts supplied by reference TRBV5-1 and TRBJ1-1, is KAGVTQTPRYLIKTRGQQVTLSCSPISGHRSVSWYQQTPGQGLQFLFEYFSETQRNKGNFPGRFSGRQFSNSRSEMNVSTLELGDSALYLCASSFGGGWDTEAFFGQGTRLTVV.

The V and J genes are TRBV6-5 and TRBJ2-2; D uncertain. Trimming pared 6 bases from V and 5 bases from J, leaving 13 bases between. The CDR3 length is 14 residues. The germline gives CDR1 MNHEY, CDR2 SVGAGI. The CDR3 sequence: CASSLTVWTGELFF. The CDR3 DNA is TGTGCCAGCAGCCTTACGGTTTGGACCGGGGAGCTGTTTTTT.

The rearrangement joins TRBV28 to TRBJ1-2; TRBD1 might be the D (5 bases). V shed 3 bases and J shed 4 bases, with 12 bases lying between them. Looked up from germline, CDR1 is MDHEN and CDR2 is SYDVKM. The CDR3 loop spans 14 amino acids. The CDR3 sequence is CASSFSGTGYGYTF. In nucleotides, the CDR3 is TGTGCCAGCAGTTTTTCCGGGACCGGCTATGGCTACACCTTC.

This rearrangement joins TRBV2 to TRBJ2-5, with 9 bases lining up with TRBD1. The CDR3 contains 15 residues. Losses at the gene ends were 2 bases for V and 1 base for J; bases not matched to a gene: 2. The germline V gene encodes CDR1 SNHLY and CDR2 FYNNEI. The CDR3 here is CASSELGQGQETQYF. The CDR3 nucleotides are TGTGCCAGCAGTGAATTGGGACAGGGCCAAGAGACCCAGTACTTC.

The chain employs TRBV19 and TRBJ2-3, with 8 bases identical to TRBD2. After removal of 2 bases from V and 2 bases from J, the junction contained 3 bases not matched to a gene. Germline V gives CDR1 LNHDA, CDR2 SQIVND (reference sequence). The CDR3 is 15 residues long. In DNA form, the CDR3 reads TGTGCCAGTAGTATAACTAGCGGACTCACAGATACGCAGTATTTT. This gives the protein CASSITSGLTDTQYF.

This clone was recorded once. V and J are TRBV27 and TRBJ1-5, with a weak D call TRBD1 (5 bases). V was trimmed by 0 bases and J by 6 bases, leaving 15 bases between them. From germline, CDR1 is MNHEY and CDR2 SMNVEV (reference sequence). This CDR3 is 16 amino acids long. In nucleotides, the CDR3 is TGTGCCAGCAGTTTATCGGGCGGGGGAGGGCGTCAGCCCCAGCATTTT. It translates to CASSLSGGGGRQPQHF.

The V and J genes are TRBV19 and TRBJ1-1; 11 bases agree with TRBD1. The trim removed 3 bases at V and 4 bases at J, leaving 4 bases unmatched. The CDR3 runs 15 residues. In germline, CDR1 is LNHDA, CDR2 SQIVND (reference sequence). CDR3 region: CASSMAGTGGTEAFF. The DNA for the CDR3 is TGTGCCAGTAGTATGGCCGGGACAGGGGGCACTGAAGCTTTCTTT. The full variable domain, rest sourced from reference TRBV19 and TRBJ1-1, is DGGITQSPKYLFRKEGQNVTLSCEQNLNHDAMYWYRQDPGQGLRLIYYSQIVNDFQKGDIAEGYSVSREKKESFPLTVTSAQKNPTAFYLCASSMAGTGGTEAFFGQGTRLTVV.

The chain is built from TRBV5-1 and TRBJ1-1, with unresolved D. The ends were cut back, 3 bases at V and 0 bases at J, with 6 bases in the middle. This CDR3 spans 13 amino acids. CDR1 and CDR2 (germline): SGHRS, YFSETQ. CDR3 nucleotides: TGCGCCAGCAGCTCAGAGGTGAACACTGAAGCTTTCTTT. Encoded protein: CASSSEVNTEAFF.

V usage is TRBV27 and J usage is TRBJ2-7; 8 bases align to TRBD1. With 6 bases clipped from V and 6 bases from J, the junction kept 13 bases outside the gene matches. CDR3 length: 15 residues. The germline V gene encodes CDR1 MNHEY and CDR2 SMNVEV (reference sequence). The CDR3 spells CASSPLEGQGGEQYF. Written as DNA, the CDR3 is TGTGCCAGCAGCCCCCTCGAAGGACAGGGTGGCGAGCAGTACTTC.

The chain recombines TRBV12-5 with TRBJ1-5, with no clear D. The CDR3 spans 17 residues. The germline V and J ends were trimmed by 0 bases and 1 base, with 13 bases remaining between them. Per the germline V gene, CDR1 is LGHNT and CDR2 is FRNRAP. The DNA for the CDR3 is TGTGCTAGTGGTTTGGTGACGGGCCTGGGGAGCAATCAGCCCCAGCATTTT. Translation: CASGLVTGLGSNQPQHF.

CDR3 protein: CASSLTTRGYGYTF. The DNA for the CDR3 is TGTGCCAGCAGCTTAACCACCCGGGGATATGGCTACACCTTC. This chain connects TRBV7-6 to TRBJ1-2; D is undetermined. Trimming took 2 bases from V and 5 from J, leaving 12 bases between them. The CDR3 loop spans 14 amino acids. The V gene's germline CDR1 is SGHVS and CDR2 FNYEAQ.

V usage is TRBV29-1 and J usage is TRBJ2-3, with D perhaps being TRBD1 or TRBD2 (6 bases each). The CDR3 loop spans 16 amino acids. CDR1 is SQVTM and CDR2 is ANQGSEA in the germline V gene. Trimming removed 0 bases from V and 1 base from J, with 14 bases in between. The CDR3 DNA sequence: TGCAGCGTTGAAGATCTCGGGGGCGGCGGCACAGATACGCAGTATTTT. It encodes CSVEDLGGGGTDTQYF.

The chain has TRBV9 and TRBJ2-2; 12 bases match TRBD2. Germline V gene sequence: CDR1 SGDLS, CDR2 YYNGEE. V was clipped by 3 bases and J by 3 bases; unmatched bases: 3. CDR3 length equals 16 residues. Here the CDR3 reads CASSDRLAGDTGELFF. The CDR3 DNA reads as TGTGCCAGCAGCGATCGACTAGCGGGGGACACCGGGGAGCTGTTTTTT.

This clone was observed once. The chain recombines TRBV7-9 with TRBJ2-2, with TRBD1 matching over 7 bases. The CDR3 runs to 17 residues. CDR1 SEHNR and CDR2 FQNEAQ come from the germline V gene (reference sequence). J gave up 1 base and V 2 bases, and 7 bases lay outside the gene matches. CDR3 loop: CASSLRGQSLNTGELFF. The CDR3 DNA follows: TGTGCCAGCAGCTTAAGGGGGCAGAGCTTGAACACCGGGGAGCTGTTTTTT.

This clone appeared a few times. The chain recombines TRBV7-9 with TRBJ2-1; the D gene is possibly TRBD2 (6 bases). The CDR3 length is 15 residues. The germline V and J ends were trimmed by 0 bases and 4 bases, with 10 bases remaining between them. Germline V gives CDR1 SEHNR, CDR2 FQNEAQ (reference sequence). The CDR3 DNA sequence: TGTGCCAGCAGCTTAGCTAGCGGACCGTACAATGAGCAGTTCTTC. Translating it yields CASSLASGPYNEQFF.

V gene TRBV6-2 or TRBV6-3 combines with J gene TRBJ1-4, with a tentative D call TRBD1 (5 bases). Germline values: CDR1 MNHEY, CDR2 SVGEGT. The V gene lost 2 bases and the J gene lost 3 bases, with 10 bases spanning the gap. The CDR3 is 15 amino acids. The CDR3 region has the DNA TGTGCCAGCAGTTACGGGGGAACGGCTAATGAAAAACTGTTTTTT. It specifies CASSYGGTANEKLFF.

V is TRBV7-9 and J is TRBJ1-1; no clear D gene. CDR3 length: 15 residues. Germline values: CDR1 SEHNR, CDR2 FQNEAQ (reference sequence). Trimming took off 1 base at V and 1 base at J, with 10 bases between the two ends. CDR3 residues: CASSLDGGGNTEAFF. DNA of the CDR3: TGTGCCAGCAGCTTAGATGGCGGTGGGAACACTGAAGCTTTCTTT.

The genes are TRBV6-5 and TRBJ1-1, with a tentative D call TRBD1 (5 bases). Looked up from germline, CDR1 is MNHEY and CDR2 is SVGAGI. Trimming took 4 bases from V and 5 from J, leaving 14 bases between them. This CDR3 region has 14 residues. CDR3 bases: TGTGCCAGCAGTTCCTTAGGGGCGCGAACTGAAGCTTTCTTT. This translates into CASSSLGARTEAFF.

The chain's CDR3 is CASKAGEGPTDTQYF. CDR3 DNA sequence: TGTGCCAGTAAAGCGGGGGAGGGGCCCACAGATACGCAGTATTTT. The gene calls are TRBV19 and TRBJ2-3; 8 positions match TRBD2. Germline V gene sequence: CDR1 LNHDA, CDR2 SQIVND (reference sequence). The CDR3 sequence is 15 residues long. J gave up 2 bases and V 7 bases, and 8 bases lay outside the gene matches.

This chain connects TRBV3-1 (or the pseudogene TRBV3-2) to TRBJ2-3; D gene ambiguous. Germline V gene lookup returns CDR1 LGHDT and CDR2 YNNKEL (reference sequence). This CDR3 spans 16 amino acids. With 3 bases removed from V and 0 bases from J, the gap between germline ends came to 13 bases. CDR3 DNA sequence: TGTGCCAGCAGCCAGTTTAGCTGGGGTAGCACAGATACGCAGTATTTT. Residues: CASSQFSWGSTDTQYF.

The CDR3 DNA sequence: TGTGCCAGCAGTTGGGGATCTGATTCTGGAAACACCATATATTTT. Amino acid sequence: CASSWGSDSGNTIYF. The chain couples TRBV28 to TRBJ1-3; no clear D. The germline V and J ends were trimmed by 4 bases and 1 base, with 11 bases remaining between them. CDR1 MDHEN and CDR2 SYDVKM come from the germline V gene. The CDR3 covers 15 residues.

The rearrangement links TRBV3-1 (or the pseudogene TRBV3-2) to TRBJ2-5; TRBD2 aligns across 7 bases. Germline V CDR1 and CDR2: LGHDT, YNNKEL (reference sequence). J was trimmed by 5 bases and V by 4 bases; bases with no gene match: 1. The CDR3 has 12 residues. CDR3 amino acids: CASSRGGETQYF. The CDR3 DNA follows: TGTGCCAGCAGCCGGGGAGGGGAGACCCAGTACTTC.

This clone was picked up a small number of times. The chain has TRBV30 and TRBJ1-1; no reliable D call. The V gene lost 4 bases and the J gene lost 1 base, with 10 bases spanning the gap. Per germline, CDR1 GTSNPN and CDR2 SVGIG (reference sequence). This CDR3 spans 13 amino acids. CDR3 DNA sequence: TGTGCCTGGAATTATCCAAAGAACACTGAAGCTTTCTTT. Protein: CAWNYPKNTEAFF.